Described below is a single TCR beta chain sequence and its context. Its antigen is undetermined. This sample was included in a study of beta chain features in type 1 diabetes. Study findings and constraints: People with Type 1 diabetes carried modestly yet significantly shorter TCRB CDR3s in all four CD4+ subsets.

Sorted CD4+ subsets: naive, central memory, regulatory, stem cell-like memory (CD45RO/CCR7/CD25/CD127/CD95/CD27 panel). Investigators reverse transcribed all isolated RNA, so they sequenced expressed TCRB transcripts. TCRdb's table, derived via immunoSEQ multiplex PCR, lists solely in-frame clones and lacks some. There are over 200,000 clones in the sample; roughly 10% occur only once, and around 0.017% lies in the top ten. This CDR3 has 19 amino acids. Trimming took 5 bases from V and 2 from J; bases not matched to a gene: 17. Germline assignment: CDR1 PRHDT and CDR2 FYEKMQ (reference sequence). V is TRBV13 and J is TRBJ2-2; TRBD2 aligns across 7 bases. The TCR comes from a man younger than 40 with type 1 diabetes. The sequencing sample was made of naive CD4+ T cells from blood. Here the CDR3 reads CASSRRRGAGEINTGELFF. The CDR3 DNA is TGTGCCAGCAGCCGCCGGCGTGGGGCGGGGGAGATTAACACCGGGGAGCTGTTTTTT.